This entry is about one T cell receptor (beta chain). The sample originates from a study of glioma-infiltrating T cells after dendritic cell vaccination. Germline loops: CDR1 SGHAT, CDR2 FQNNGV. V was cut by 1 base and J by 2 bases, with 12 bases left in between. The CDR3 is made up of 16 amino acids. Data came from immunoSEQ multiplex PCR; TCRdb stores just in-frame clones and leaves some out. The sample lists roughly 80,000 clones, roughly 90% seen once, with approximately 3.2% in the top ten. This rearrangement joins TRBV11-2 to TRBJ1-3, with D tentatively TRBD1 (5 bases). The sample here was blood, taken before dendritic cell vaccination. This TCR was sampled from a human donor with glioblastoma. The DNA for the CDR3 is TGTGCCAGCAGCTTAGTCGGCCAGGGTGCTGGAAACACCATATATTTT. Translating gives CASSLVGQGAGNTIYF.